The present T cell receptor beta chain was sequenced within a study of T-cell memory formation after mild COVID-19. With constant-segment primers, 5'RACE yielded cDNA libraries of TCR alpha and TCR beta that carried sample barcodes and UMIs. TCRdb reanalysed the 5' RACE reads using MiXCR and keeps one entry per CDR3 protein. The sample yields approximately 500,000 distinct CDR3 sequences, nearly 25% seen once. With respect to this clonotype: Its antigen remains unknown.

Study conclusions and caveats: There was a balanced CD4/CD8 profile in clones contracting day 15 to 85, and later expanders leaned CD4+. CD4+ contracting clones were mainly CM and EM; CD8+ ones, EMRA.

The germline V gene encodes CDR1 GTSNPN and CDR2 SVGIG (reference sequence). The CDR3 has 13 amino acids. V lost 0 bases to trimming and J lost 2 bases, with 7 bases between them. This sequence joins TRBV30 and TRBJ1-1; D is ambiguous. This TCR derives from an adult woman who had mild COVID-19 (a few samples of this study predate the infection). Cell type and time point are not known. Specimen: PBMCs or a T cell subset sorted from them (not recorded which). This CDR3 is CAWSVRRNTEAFF. In DNA form, the CDR3 reads TGTGCCTGGAGTGTACGTAGAAACACTGAAGCTTTCTTT.